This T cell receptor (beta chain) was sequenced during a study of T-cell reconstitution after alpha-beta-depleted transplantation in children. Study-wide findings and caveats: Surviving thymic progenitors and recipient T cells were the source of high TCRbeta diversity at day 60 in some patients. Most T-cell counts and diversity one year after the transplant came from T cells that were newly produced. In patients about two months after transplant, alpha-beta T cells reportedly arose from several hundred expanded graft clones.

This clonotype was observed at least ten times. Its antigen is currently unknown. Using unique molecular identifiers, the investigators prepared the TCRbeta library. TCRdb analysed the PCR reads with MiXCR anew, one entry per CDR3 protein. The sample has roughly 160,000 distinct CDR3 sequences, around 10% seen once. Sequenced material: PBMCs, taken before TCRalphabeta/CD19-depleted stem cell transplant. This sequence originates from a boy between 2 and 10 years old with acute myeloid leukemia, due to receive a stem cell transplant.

The CDR3 DNA follows: TGTGCCTGGAGGGACAACACTGAAGCTTTCTTT. It yields the protein CAWRDNTEAFF. The V and J genes are TRBV30 and TRBJ1-1; no clear D. The germline V gene encodes CDR1 GTSNPN and CDR2 SVGIG (reference sequence). Trimming stripped 3 bases from V and 2 bases from J, with 4 bases between. The CDR3 has 11 amino acids.